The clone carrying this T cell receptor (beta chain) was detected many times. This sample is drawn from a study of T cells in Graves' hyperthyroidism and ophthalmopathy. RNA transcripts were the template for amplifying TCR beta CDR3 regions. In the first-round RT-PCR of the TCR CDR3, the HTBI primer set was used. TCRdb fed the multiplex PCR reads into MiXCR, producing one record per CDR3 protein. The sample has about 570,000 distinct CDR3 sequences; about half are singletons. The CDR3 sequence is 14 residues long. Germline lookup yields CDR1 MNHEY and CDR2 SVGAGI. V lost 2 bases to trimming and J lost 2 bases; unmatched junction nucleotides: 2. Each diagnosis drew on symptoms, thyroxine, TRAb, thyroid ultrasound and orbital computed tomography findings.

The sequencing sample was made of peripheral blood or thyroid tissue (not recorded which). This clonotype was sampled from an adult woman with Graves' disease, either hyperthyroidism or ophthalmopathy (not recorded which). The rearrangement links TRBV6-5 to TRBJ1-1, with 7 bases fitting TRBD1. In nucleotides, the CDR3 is TGTGCCAGCAGTTACCGGGACAGTAACACTGAAGCTTTCTTT. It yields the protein CASSYRDSNTEAFF.